Below, 4 T cell receptor beta chains from the same sample are listed, as sequenced in a study of T cells after yellow fever vaccination. TCRdb re-called the 5' RACE reads through MiXCR, storing one row per CDR3 protein. Among 60,000 to 85,000 distinct CDR3 sequences listed, over 6% were seen once. This sample comprised CD8+ T cells sorted from PBMCs, obtained 35 to 50 days after the first yellow fever vaccination. The receptors here all came from a man younger than 35 who received the YFV17D yellow fever vaccine.

There are many counts of this clonotype. The chain recombines TRBV5-6 with TRBJ2-5; possibly TRBD1 or TRBD2 for D (6 bases each). The CDR3 extends over 16 amino acids. Germline-derived CDR1 and CDR2 are SGHDT and YYEEEE. The germline V and J ends were trimmed by 2 bases and 5 bases, with 19 bases remaining between them. The CDR3 is CASSFSLGGAAETQYF. The DNA for the CDR3 is TGTGCCAGCAGCTTCAGTCTGGGGGGCGCGGCGGAGACCCAGTACTTC.

This clonotype was seen at least ten times. This chain uses TRBV6-2 or TRBV6-3 with TRBJ1-1; D remains ambiguous. Trimming took 2 bases from V and 0 from J, leaving 10 bases between them. Looked up from germline, CDR1 is MNHEY and CDR2 is SVGEGT. The CDR3 totals 15 residues. The CDR3: CASSYNGHLNTEAFF. CDR3 in DNA: TGTGCCAGCAGTTACAATGGGCATTTGAACACTGAAGCTTTCTTT.

This clonotype was seen ten or more times. V is TRBV10-2 and J is TRBJ2-7; 12 bases align to TRBD2. The germline CDR1 and CDR2 sequences are WSHSY and SAAADI. Trimming removed 5 bases from V and 2 bases from J; junction bases left unmatched: 7. This CDR3 region has 16 residues. CDR3 in DNA: TGCGCCAGCAGTTGGGGACTAGCGGGTTCCACCTACGAGCAGTACTTC. This sequence encodes CASSWGLAGSTYEQYF.

The rearrangement uses TRBV12-3 or TRBV12-4 and TRBJ2-3; TRBD1 matches at 11 bases. V was pared by 4 bases and J by 2 bases, with 5 bases of the junction left unmatched. The CDR3 has 16 amino acids. CDR3: CASSSWDRGATDTQYF. The CDR3 bases are TGTGCCAGCAGTTCCTGGGACAGGGGGGCCACAGATACGCAGTATTTT.